Following are 22 T cell receptor beta chains from one sample sequenced in a study of blood T cell repertoires in COVID-19. Method: immunoSEQ multiplex PCR; TCRdb's copy keeps in-frame clones and lacks some. The data contain 70,000 to 100,000 clones, 90% of them singletons. Material: peripheral blood. The receptor set was obtained from a man aged 60-69 years with acute or convalescent COVID-19.

The V call is TRBV5-5, the J call TRBJ1-6; 7 bases are a match to TRBD1. This CDR3 is 16 amino acids long. V was pared by 6 bases and J by 6 bases, with 12 bases of the junction left unmatched. Germline CDR1 and CDR2: SGHKS and YYEKEE (reference sequence). Here the CDR3 reads CASTVSGGQANSPLHF. DNA of the CDR3: TGTGCCAGCACCGTCTCAGGGGGGCAAGCTAATTCACCCCTCCACTTT.

This chain connects TRBV19 to TRBJ1-5; tentatively, D is TRBD1 (5 bases). From germline, CDR1 is LNHDA and CDR2 SQIVND (reference sequence). The CDR3 is 14 residues long. The V end was cut by 5 bases, the J end by 5 bases, with 13 bases between. The DNA of the CDR3 is TGTGCCAGTAGTGTCGACAGTCTTCATCAGCCCCAGCATTTT. Residues: CASSVDSLHQPQHF.

The rearrangement joins TRBV12-2 to TRBJ1-3. TRBV12-2 constitutes a pseudogene. The CDR3 loop spans 14 amino acids. The CDR3, as DNA: TGTGCAAGTCGACTACACGGCTCTGGAAACACCATATATTTT. It yields the protein CASRLHGSGNTIYF.

This chain joins TRBV11-2 and TRBJ1-6; 12 nucleotides line up with TRBD1. The V gene end was trimmed by 0 bases and the J gene end by 5 bases; junction bases not matched to a gene: 11. Germline CDR1 reads SGHAT; CDR2 reads FQNNGV. The length of the CDR3 is 20 residues. The DNA of the CDR3 is TGTGCCAGCAGCTTAGAGAGGGACAGGGGGCGCGTTTATAATAATTCACCCCTCCACTTT. Translation gives CASSLERDRGRVYNNSPLHF.

The chain uses TRBV11-2 and TRBJ2-1; TRBD2 might be the D (6 bases). This CDR3 spans 15 amino acids. V dropped 3 bases and J dropped 2 bases, with 11 bases sitting between them. Germline-derived CDR1 and CDR2 are SGHAT and FQNNGV. Written as DNA, the CDR3 is TGTGCCAGCAGCTTTAGCGGCGTTCCCTACAATGAGCAGTTCTTC. Its protein product is CASSFSGVPYNEQFF.

The chain carries TRBV7-8 and TRBJ2-3; maybe TRBD2 (5 bases). Germline V gene sequence: CDR1 SGHVS, CDR2 FQNEAQ. The CDR3 sequence is 12 residues long. V lost 5 bases and J 7 bases, leaving 10 bases between the germline ends. CDR3 residues: CASSPTGNTQYF. CDR3 coding DNA: TGTGCCAGCAGCCCCACGGGGAATACGCAGTATTTT. Combining the CDR3 with reference TRBV7-8 and TRBJ2-3 gives the whole variable domain GAGVSQSPRYKVAKRGQDVALRCDPISGHVSLFWYQQALGQGPEFLTYFQNEAQLDKSGLPSDRFFAERPEGSVSTLKIQRTQQEDSAVYLCASSPTGNTQYFGPGTRLTVL.

The chain recombines TRBV27 with TRBJ1-6; D unresolved. Germline V gene sequence: CDR1 MNHEY, CDR2 SMNVEV (reference sequence). There are 12 residues in the CDR3. Trimming left V 5 bases short and J 7 bases short, with 6 bases between. DNA for the CDR3: TGTGCCAGCAGTCAATTCAATTCACCCCTCCACTTT. Protein sequence: CASSQFNSPLHF.

This clone was seen once. V and J are TRBV11-3 and TRBJ2-1; perhaps TRBD2 as D (5 bases). V was clipped by 3 bases and J by 1 base, with 10 bases between them. Germline-derived CDR1 and CDR2 are SGHNT and YENEEA. The CDR3 spans 15 residues. The CDR3 region has the DNA TGTGCCAGCAGCTTTGGGCTAGCATCCTACAATGAGCAGTTCTTC. It encodes CASSFGLASYNEQFF.

The rearrangement uses TRBV7-9 and TRBJ2-1, with a possible D match to TRBD1 (6 bases). This CDR3 region has 16 residues. With 5 bases removed from V and 9 bases from J, the gap between germline ends came to 23 bases. The germline V gene encodes CDR1 SEHNR and CDR2 FQNEAQ (reference sequence). CDR3 in amino acids: CASSPNDRNLGGEQFF. The CDR3 coding sequence is TGTGCCAGCAGCCCTAACGACAGGAACCTCGGAGGTGAGCAGTTCTTC.

CDR3 sequence reads: CASSLIKNGRAEAFF. The CDR3 region has the DNA TGTGCCAGCAGCTTGATAAAAAACGGGCGGGCTGAAGCTTTCTTT. J is TRBJ1-1 and V is TRBV5-4, with unresolved D. This CDR3 has 15 amino acids. From germline, CDR1 is SGHNT and CDR2 YYREEE (reference sequence). Trimming took off 1 base at V and 6 bases at J, with 16 bases between the two ends.

This CDR3 reads CASSHREASYGYTF. The CDR3 nucleotides read TGTGCCAGCAGCCACCGGGAAGCCTCCTATGGCTACACCTTC. The J gene is TRBJ1-2, the V gene TRBV3-1 (or the pseudogene TRBV3-2); D is unresolved. Per germline, CDR1 LGHDT and CDR2 YNNKEL (reference sequence). The CDR3 is 14 residues long. Deletions cut 3 bases from V and 4 bases from J, with 12 bases between.

The chain employs TRBV28 and TRBJ2-7; 11 bases are shared with TRBD2. V lost 3 bases to trimming and J lost 0 bases; unmatched junction nucleotides: 4. This CDR3 is built from 16 residues. Germline V CDR1 and CDR2: MDHEN, SYDVKM. Here the CDR3 reads CASSLGLAVHSYEQYF. CDR3 bases: TGTGCCAGCAGTTTGGGACTAGCGGTACACTCCTACGAGCAGTACTTC.

The chain combines TRBV7-6 with TRBJ2-1, with 10 positions matching TRBD2. Germline CDR1 SGHVS, CDR2 FNYEAQ. Trimming at V came to 5 bases and at J to 7 bases, leaving 8 bases not matched to a gene. This CDR3 spans 15 amino acids. CDR3 nucleotide sequence: TGTGCCAGCAGCCCGCTAGCGGGAGTCGGGAATGAGCAGTTCTTC. This translates into CASSPLAGVGNEQFF.

V is TRBV5-1 and J is TRBJ2-7; D gene unclear. V lost 1 base and J 0 bases, leaving 11 bases between the germline ends. Germline CDR1 SGHRS, CDR2 YFSETQ. This CDR3 contains 15 residues. Here the CDR3 reads CASSLLAESSYEQYF. DNA for the CDR3: TGCGCCAGCAGCTTGTTGGCGGAGAGCTCCTACGAGCAGTACTTC.

The chain employs TRBV2 and TRBJ2-7; 7 nucleotides match TRBD2. This CDR3 spans 12 amino acids. J gave up 11 bases and V 6 bases, and 10 bases lay outside the gene matches. CDR1 is SNHLY and CDR2 is FYNNEI in the germline V gene. DNA of the CDR3: TGTGCCAGCAGACGCGGGACTACCAAGGAGTACTTC. Encoded protein: CASRRGTTKEYF.

CDR3 nucleotides: TGCAGCGGGCTAGTGGGGAGCACTGAAGCTTTCTTT. As protein: CSGLVGSTEAFF. The chain has TRBV29-1 and TRBJ1-1; D remains ambiguous. The CDR3 consists of 12 residues. V lost 7 bases and J 4 bases, leaving 13 bases between the germline ends. Germline V gene lookup returns CDR1 SQVTM and CDR2 ANQGSEA.

This rearrangement joins TRBV11-3 to TRBJ2-3; the match to TRBD2 covers 11 bases. CDR1 is SGHNT, CDR2 YENEEA, per germline. V gave up 0 bases and J gave up 0 bases; unmatched junction bases: 5. This CDR3 has 18 residues. The CDR3 region has the DNA TGTGCCAGCAGCTTAGATGGGACTAGCGGACTTAGCACAGATACGCAGTATTTT. Protein sequence: CASSLDGTSGLSTDTQYF.

The chain carries TRBV19 and TRBJ1-2; possibly TRBD1 for D (6 bases). The CDR3 length is 12 residues. The V gene's germline CDR1 is LNHDA and CDR2 SQIVND (reference sequence). Trimming took 4 bases from V and 10 from J, leaving 13 bases between them. CDR3 bases: TGTGCCAGTAGTACCGAAGGACAGTTCTACACCTTC. It specifies CASSTEGQFYTF.

This sequence joins TRBV7-9 and TRBJ2-7, with 14 bases identical to TRBD2. V dropped 5 bases and J dropped 4; count of bases not matched to a gene: 7. In germline, CDR1 is SEHNR, CDR2 FQNEAQ (reference sequence). CDR3 length: 16 residues. The CDR3 DNA reads as TGTGCCAGCAGCGTCGGGACTAGCGGGAGTCTATACGAGCAGTACTTC. This encodes CASSVGTSGSLYEQYF.

This clone was detected only once. The chain carries TRBV2 and TRBJ2-3; 8 bases fit TRBD2. In germline, CDR1 is SNHLY, CDR2 FYNNEI. This CDR3 has 16 amino acids. V shed 7 bases and J 4 bases; nucleotides not matched to a gene: 13. CDR3 amino acids: CASTPGVSGTADTQYF. CDR3 in DNA: TGTGCCAGCACCCCCGGGGTTAGCGGGACCGCAGATACGCAGTATTTT.

V usage is TRBV29-1 and J usage is TRBJ2-7, with 11 bases lining up with TRBD1. This CDR3 is built from 14 residues. The J segment lost 3 bases and the V segment lost 7 bases, leaving 8 bases of the junction unmatched. Germline CDR1 is SQVTM and CDR2 is ANQGSEA. The CDR3 sequence: CSASSGQGDYEQYF. The DNA of the CDR3 is TGCAGCGCATCATCGGGACAGGGGGACTACGAGCAGTACTTC.

This clone has just a few counts. Other DNA variants within this sample encode the same CDR3. This sequence joins TRBV7-2 and TRBJ2-7, with D tentatively TRBD2 (7 bases). CDR1 and CDR2 from the germline V gene are SGHTA and FQGNSA. This CDR3 comprises 15 residues. V was clipped by 6 bases and J by 1 base, with 16 bases between them. The CDR3 DNA reads TGTGCCAGCAGTCTAGGGGGGGGGATATCCTACGAGCAGTACTTC. Residues: CASSLGGGISYEQYF.